These 13 T cell receptor beta chains originate from one sample sequenced in a study of monozygotic twins with inflammatory bowel disease. Reanalyzing the 5' RACE reads, TCRdb keeps one entry per CDR3 protein, without DNA. The sample data list about 380,000 distinct CDR3 sequences. Sequenced input: blood. The receptors stem from a human donor with ulcerative colitis or Crohn's disease, or a healthy co-twin of an affected twin (not recorded which).

The chain uses TRBV5-1 and TRBJ2-3. Germline CDR1 SGHRS, CDR2 YFSETQ. This CDR3 region has 16 residues. This CDR3 is CASSLAIKSLGDTQYF.

This chain joins TRBV18 and TRBJ2-2; with no DNA, the TCRdb D assignment of TRBD2 cannot be verified. CDR3 length equals 16 residues. Germline V gene lookup returns CDR1 KGHSH and CDR2 LQKENI. CDR3 protein: CASSPRSPGTVGELFF.

The genes are TRBV14 and TRBJ2-7; TCRdb's assignment of TRBD1 cannot be checked, as there is no DNA. Per the germline V gene, CDR1 is SGHDN and CDR2 is FVKESK. The CDR3 is made up of 14 amino acids. CDR3 loop: CASSQVPGVNEQYF. The entire variable domain, with the rest obtained from reference TRBV14 and TRBJ2-7, is as follows: EAGVTQFPSHSVIEKGQTVTLRCDPISGHDNLYWYRRVMGKEIKFLLHFVKESKQDESGMPNNRFLAERTGGTYSTLKVQPAELEDSGVYFCASSQVPGVNEQYFGPGTRLTVT.

This chain joins TRBV4-3 and TRBJ1-2. This CDR3 spans 13 amino acids. Germline V gene sequence: CDR1 LGHNA, CDR2 YSLEER. The CDR3 protein is CASSHHEGLGYTF.

The V and J genes are TRBV7-7 and TRBJ2-7; the TCRdb call, TRBD1, lacks DNA for checking. Germline loops: CDR1 SSHAT, CDR2 FNYEAQ (reference sequence). The CDR3 has 15 amino acids. The CDR3 loop is CASSLGTGFTNEQYF.

The chain combines TRBV3-1 with TRBJ1-2. The CDR3 is made up of 13 amino acids. Germline CDR1 is LGHDT and CDR2 is YNNKEL (reference sequence). This chain's CDR3 is CASSTGLNYGYTF.

The chain carries TRBV4-1 and TRBJ2-2; TCRdb indicates TRBD1, and absent DNA this call remains unverified. Germline CDR1 MGHRA, CDR2 YSYEKL. This CDR3 spans 16 amino acids. CDR3 loop: CASSQGTGRITGELFF.

V gene TRBV4-2 combines with J gene TRBJ2-7; TCRdb selects TRBD2, and the lack of DNA leaves this call unchecked. In germline, CDR1 is LGHNA, CDR2 YNFKEQ. This CDR3 region has 15 residues. This CDR3 reads CASSQDKGSYYEQYF.

The rearrangement uses TRBV5-1 and TRBJ2-5; the D gene TCRdb calls, TRBD1, cannot be checked with no DNA. The CDR3 sequence is 16 residues long. The germline V gene encodes CDR1 SGHRS and CDR2 YFSETQ. CDR3 loop: CASSLGGRGGQETQYF.

The chain couples TRBV9 to TRBJ1-2. The CDR3 consists of 15 residues. The germline V gene has CDR1 SGDLS and CDR2 YYNGEE. The CDR3: CASSVGMGRNYGYTF. The full variable domain, its missing parts supplied by reference TRBV9 and TRBJ1-2, is DSGVTQTPKHLITATGQRVTLRCSPRSGDLSVYWYQQSLDQGLQFLIQYYNGEERAKGNILERFSAQQFPDLHSELNLSSLELGDSALYFCASSVGMGRNYGYTFGSGTRLTVV.

The chain is built from TRBV11-3 and TRBJ2-3; checking the TCRdb D call of TRBD1 is not possible without DNA. The CDR3 totals 16 residues. Germline V CDR1 and CDR2: SGHNT, YENEEA. The CDR3 protein is CASSPTAGGIIDTQYF.

J is TRBJ2-7 and V is TRBV6-4; the D call from TCRdb, TRBD2, cannot be confirmed without DNA. Germline V gives CDR1 MRHNA, CDR2 SNTAGT. The CDR3 runs to 16 residues. CDR3 loop: CASPRRAAGTSDEQYF.

The chain uses TRBV29-1 and TRBJ2-2; TCRdb designates TRBD2, a call that cannot be tested without DNA. There are 13 residues in the CDR3. Germline values: CDR1 SQVTM, CDR2 ANQGSEA. CDR3 residues: CSGDPAGTGELFF.